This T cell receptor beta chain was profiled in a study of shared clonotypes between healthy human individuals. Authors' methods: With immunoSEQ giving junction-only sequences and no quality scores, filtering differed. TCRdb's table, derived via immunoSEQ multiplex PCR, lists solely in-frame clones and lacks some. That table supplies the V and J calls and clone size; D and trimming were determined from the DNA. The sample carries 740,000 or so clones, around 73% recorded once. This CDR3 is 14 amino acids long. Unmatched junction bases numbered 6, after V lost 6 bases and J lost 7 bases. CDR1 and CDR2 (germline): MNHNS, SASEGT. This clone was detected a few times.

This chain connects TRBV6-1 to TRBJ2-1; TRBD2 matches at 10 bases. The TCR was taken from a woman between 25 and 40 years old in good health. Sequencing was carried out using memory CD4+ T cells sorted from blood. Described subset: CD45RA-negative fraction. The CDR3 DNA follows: TGTGCCAGCAGGCAGCGGGAGGGCCGGAATGAGCAGTTCTTC. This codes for CASRQREGRNEQFF.